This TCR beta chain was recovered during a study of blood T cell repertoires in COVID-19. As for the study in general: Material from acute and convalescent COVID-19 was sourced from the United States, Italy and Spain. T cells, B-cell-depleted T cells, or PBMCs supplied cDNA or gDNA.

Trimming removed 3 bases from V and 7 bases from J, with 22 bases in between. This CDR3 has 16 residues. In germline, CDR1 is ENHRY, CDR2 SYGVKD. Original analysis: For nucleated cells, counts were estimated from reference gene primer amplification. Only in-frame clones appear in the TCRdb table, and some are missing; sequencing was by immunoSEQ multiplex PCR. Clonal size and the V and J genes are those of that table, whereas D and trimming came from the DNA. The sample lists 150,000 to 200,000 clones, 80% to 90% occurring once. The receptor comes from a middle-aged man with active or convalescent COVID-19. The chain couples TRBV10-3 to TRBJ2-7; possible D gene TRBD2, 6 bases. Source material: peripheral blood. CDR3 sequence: CAISDLGGGLLDEQYF. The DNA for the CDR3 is TGTGCCATCAGTGACTTGGGGGGAGGCTTATTAGATGAGCAGTACTTC.